The 29 T cell receptor beta chains listed next were all sequenced from one sample in a study of cytomegalovirus exposure and HLA in healthy donors (dated 2017 in TCRdb). The library relied on the immunoSEQ multiplex PCR assay. For the multiplex PCR, a mixture combining 60 forward primers for TCR Vbeta segments and 13 reverse primers for TCR Jbeta segments was used. TCRdb re-hosts the immuneACCESS table, in-frame sequences only. Its copies lack some clones; in the studies checked, an unresolved V gene accounts for under half of them, and the cause for the rest is not known. The table for this sample lists 170,000 or so clones; more than 70% of them were counted only once. Jointly, the top ten make up about 0.4% of the sample. Sequencing input: PBMCs. Receptors originate from a boy aged 2 to 10 in good health and CMV-seronegative.

The J gene is TRBJ2-2, the V gene TRBV7-9; D perhaps matches TRBD2 (6 bases). The germline V and J ends were trimmed by 6 bases and 2 bases, with 19 bases remaining between them. The germline CDR1 and CDR2 sequences are SEHNR and FQNEAQ (reference sequence). The CDR3 length is 17 residues. CDR3 residues: CASRGSGDSGNTGELFF. As DNA, the CDR3 is TGTGCCAGCAGAGGTTCCGGGGACTCCGGCAACACCGGGGAGCTGTTTTTT. The whole variable domain, remainder taken from reference TRBV7-9 and TRBJ2-2, is DTGVSQNPRHKITKRGQNVTFRCDPISEHNRLYWYRQTLGQGPEFLTYFQNEAQLEKSRLLSDRFSAERPKGSFSTLEIQRTEQGDSAMYLCASRGSGDSGNTGELFFGEGSRLTVL.

V usage is TRBV6-1 and J usage is TRBJ1-2; 8 bases line up with TRBD1. Trimming removed 3 bases from V and 4 bases from J; junction bases left unmatched: 10. Per the germline V gene, CDR1 is MNHNS and CDR2 is SASEGT. The CDR3 covers 16 residues. The CDR3 DNA is TGTGCCAGCAGTGACGCCCCGACAGGGGATCTCTATGGCTACACCTTC. Its protein is CASSDAPTGDLYGYTF.

This clone has more than one count but fewer than ten. The V gene is TRBV19, the J gene TRBJ2-1; TRBD1 matches at 9 bases. The CDR3 runs 14 residues. CDR1 LNHDA and CDR2 SQIVND come from the germline V gene (reference sequence). The V segment lost 5 bases and the J segment 7 bases; nucleotides outside the gene matches: 6. CDR3 loop: CASSVRDRENEQFF. The DNA for the CDR3 is TGTGCCAGTAGTGTCCGGGACAGGGAGAATGAGCAGTTCTTC.

Comment on this clone: The identical CDR3 is also encoded by other nucleotide sequences in the sample. The rearrangement uses TRBV7-9 and TRBJ2-1; 8 nucleotides match TRBD2. V lost 5 bases to trimming and J lost 2 bases; unmatched junction nucleotides: 2. This CDR3 has 14 residues. The germline gives CDR1 SEHNR, CDR2 FQNEAQ (reference sequence). The CDR3 DNA is TGTGCCAGCAGCCTGGGACTAGCCTACAATGAGCAGTTCTTC. This translates into CASSLGLAYNEQFF.

The V and J genes are TRBV6-1 and TRBJ1-4; no clear D gene. Germline V gives CDR1 MNHNS, CDR2 SASEGT. Trimming cost V 4 bases and J 1 base, with 10 bases left between them. CDR3 length: 15 amino acids. The CDR3 bases are TGTGCCAGCAGTGTCGGGGATATAACTAATGAAAAACTGTTTTTT. It translates to CASSVGDITNEKLFF.

The genes are TRBV9 and TRBJ2-7, with a tentative D call TRBD2 (5 bases). Germline assignment: CDR1 SGDLS and CDR2 YYNGEE. Trimming removed 4 bases at V and 5 bases at J, with 13 bases between. The CDR3 spans 13 residues. This CDR3 is CASSPGGLHEQYF. The DNA of the CDR3 is TGTGCCAGCAGCCCCGGAGGTTTACACGAGCAGTACTTC.

The CDR3 loop is CSVGASGLSYEQYF. CDR3 in DNA: TGCAGCGTTGGGGCTAGCGGACTCTCCTACGAGCAGTACTTC. The V gene is TRBV29-1, the J gene TRBJ2-7, with 7 bases that match TRBD2. Trimming removed 4 bases from V and 0 bases from J; junction bases left unmatched: 6. The length of the CDR3 is 14 residues. Germline V gene sequence: CDR1 SQVTM, CDR2 ANQGSEA.

The chain employs TRBV27 and TRBJ2-7; 7 nucleotides line up with TRBD2. Germline assignment: CDR1 MNHEY and CDR2 SMNVEV (reference sequence). The CDR3 is 16 amino acids. The V gene end was trimmed by 5 bases and the J gene end by 3 bases; junction bases not matched to a gene: 13. CDR3 bases: TGTGCCAGCAGTCCGAGCGGGACGCTCCCCTTCTACGAGCAGTACTTC. It encodes CASSPSGTLPFYEQYF.

This clone was detected a few times. CDR3 nucleotide sequence: TGTGCCAGCAGCTTGACAGGGGCGAGGTATGGAGCTTTCTTT. Amino acid sequence: CASSLTGARYGAFF. This chain links TRBV5-4 with TRBJ1-1; 7 bases line up with TRBD1. The junction had 10 bases not matched to a gene; V was cut back by 1 base and J by 10 bases. The CDR3 consists of 14 residues. Germline V CDR1 and CDR2: SGHNT, YYREEE (reference sequence). Complete variable domain (other parts from reference TRBV5-4 and TRBJ1-1): ETGVTQSPTHLIKTRGQQVTLRCSSQSGHNTVSWYQQALGQGPQFIFQYYREEENGRGNFPPRFSGLQFPNYSSELNVNALELDDSALYLCASSLTGARYGAFFGQGTRLTVV.

The chain has TRBV11-2 and TRBJ2-1, with D perhaps matching TRBD2 (6 bases). Per germline, CDR1 SGHAT and CDR2 FQNNGV. This CDR3 spans 15 amino acids. V dropped 1 base and J dropped 1 base, with 8 bases sitting between them. CDR3 nucleotides: TGTGCCAGCAGCTTAGCCGGGAGATCCTACAATGAGCAGTTCTTC. This sequence encodes CASSLAGRSYNEQFF.

The V gene is TRBV19, the J gene TRBJ2-1; 12 nucleotides align to TRBD2. J gave up 4 bases and V 7 bases, and 5 bases lay outside the gene matches. The CDR3 is 15 residues long. CDR1 is LNHDA, CDR2 SQIVND, per germline (reference sequence). DNA of the CDR3: TGTGCCAGTATGACGGGACTAGCGGGTTACAATGAGCAGTTCTTC. Amino acids: CASMTGLAGYNEQFF.

The chain employs TRBV6-1 and TRBJ2-7; 10 bases agree with TRBD2. CDR1 is MNHNS, CDR2 SASEGT, per germline. There are 13 residues in the CDR3. J lost 5 bases, V lost 11 bases, and 9 bases had no gene match. CDR3 sequence (DNA): TGTGCCTCCCGGCTAGCGGGAGTCCACGAGCAGTACTTC. Translation gives CASRLAGVHEQYF.

The rearrangement uses TRBV5-5 and TRBJ2-7; TRBD2 agrees at 9 bases. CDR1 is SGHKS and CDR2 is YYEKEE in the germline V gene (reference sequence). J was trimmed by 6 bases and V by 0 bases; bases with no gene match: 16. This CDR3 contains 18 residues. The CDR3 nucleotides are TGTGCCAGCAGCTTGGGGGCCGGGGGAGCGGGAGGTATACTCGAGCAGTACTTC. The encoded protein is CASSLGAGGAGGILEQYF.

CDR3 DNA sequence: TGTGCCAGCAGTTTAGGCTGGGGACAGGTGGACGAGCAGTACTTC. Protein sequence: CASSLGWGQVDEQYF. The J gene is TRBJ2-7, the V gene TRBV27; TRBD1 matches 8 bases. Trimming at V came to 2 bases and at J to 5 bases, leaving 8 bases not matched to a gene. Germline CDR1 is MNHEY and CDR2 is SMNVEV (reference sequence). The CDR3 contains 15 residues.

The chain has TRBV5-4 and TRBJ2-1, with D maybe TRBD1 (5 bases). V shed 1 base and J shed 5 bases, with 19 bases lying between them. Germline-derived CDR1 and CDR2 are SGHNT and YYREEE (reference sequence). The CDR3 loop spans 17 amino acids. In DNA form, the CDR3 reads TGTGCCAGCAGCTTGCTAACTTGGACAACCTTACACAATGAGCAGTTCTTC. It specifies CASSLLTWTTLHNEQFF.

The chain has TRBV19 and TRBJ1-5; D uncertain. CDR3 length: 13 residues. CDR1 LNHDA and CDR2 SQIVND come from the germline V gene (reference sequence). Trimming stripped 5 bases from V and 1 base from J, with 6 bases between. The CDR3: CASSSGSNQPQHF. The CDR3 coding sequence is TGTGCCAGTAGTTCAGGAAGCAATCAGCCCCAGCATTTT.

With regard to this clone: Other DNA sequences in this specimen translate into the identical CDR3. The rearrangement joins TRBV5-1 to TRBJ2-1; weak D call: TRBD2 (5 bases). CDR1 is SGHRS, CDR2 YFSETQ, per germline. The germline V and J ends were trimmed by 0 bases and 0 bases, with 7 bases remaining between them. The CDR3 totals 15 residues. In DNA form, the CDR3 reads TGCGCCAGCAGCTTGGATGGGAGCTCCTACAATGAGCAGTTCTTC. This encodes CASSLDGSSYNEQFF.

This clone was seen a single time. V is TRBV4-1 and J is TRBJ2-1; 10 nucleotides align to TRBD2. Per the germline V gene, CDR1 is MGHRA and CDR2 is YSYEKL. The CDR3 contains 16 residues. Trimming at V came to 3 bases and at J to 8 bases, leaving 10 bases not matched to a gene. The CDR3 loop reads CASSHPSGRFTDEQFF. CDR3 bases: TGCGCCAGCAGCCACCCTAGCGGGAGATTTACGGATGAGCAGTTCTTC.

The V call is TRBV6-1, the J call TRBJ1-2; TRBD1 matches 9 bases. The junction had 4 bases not matched to a gene; V was cut back by 2 bases and J by 3 bases. CDR1 and CDR2 from the germline V gene are MNHNS and SASEGT. The CDR3 covers 15 residues. CDR3 DNA sequence: TGTGCCAGCAGTGAAAGGGGACAGGGCGACTATGGCTACACCTTC. Translated: CASSERGQGDYGYTF.

This sequence joins TRBV2 and TRBJ2-2; D gene unclear. Germline CDR1 is SNHLY and CDR2 is FYNNEI. The CDR3 has 14 amino acids. V dropped 6 bases and J dropped 0 bases, with 8 bases sitting between them. CDR3 sequence reads: CASSLTTNTGELFF. The CDR3 DNA is TGTGCCAGCAGCCTAACCACGAACACCGGGGAGCTGTTTTTT. Variable domain in full (rest from reference TRBV2 and TRBJ2-2): EPEVTQTPSHQVTQMGQEVILRCVPISNHLYFYWYRQILGQKVEFLVSFYNNEISEKSEIFDDQFSVERPDGSNFTLKIRSTKLEDSAMYFCASSLTTNTGELFFGEGSRLTVL.

The genes are TRBV30 and TRBJ2-7; 10 bases fit TRBD1. Germline lookup yields CDR1 GTSNPN and CDR2 SVGIG (reference sequence). The trim removed 4 bases at V and 4 bases at J, leaving 7 bases unmatched. This CDR3 spans 14 amino acids. CDR3 coding DNA: TGTGCCTGGACCTTGGACAGGGGGGCTTACGAGCAGTACTTC. The encoded protein is CAWTLDRGAYEQYF.

A note on this clone: At one end, the junction sequence differs from germline, possibly due to a read error. V and J are TRBV7-7 and TRBJ1-1; D is possibly TRBD1 (6 bases). This CDR3 contains 13 residues. The germline V gene has CDR1 SSHAT and CDR2 FNYEAQ (reference sequence). The CDR3 bases are TGTGCTAGCAGCTTAGAGCAGGGGACTGAAGCTTTCTTT. This codes for CASSLEQGTEAFF.

V and J are TRBV28 and TRBJ1-4, with D uncertain. Germline V gives CDR1 MDHEN, CDR2 SYDVKM. The CDR3 is 13 residues long. V was trimmed by 5 bases and J by 4 bases, leaving 8 bases between them. The CDR3 DNA reads as TGTGCCAGCAGTGGCGGAGTTAATGAAAAACTGTTTTTT. It encodes CASSGGVNEKLFF.

V and J are TRBV12-5 and TRBJ1-5; maybe TRBD1 (5 bases). Deletions cut 6 bases from V and 0 bases from J, with 15 bases between. Germline V gives CDR1 LGHNT, CDR2 FRNRAP. The CDR3 totals 16 residues. This chain's CDR3 is CASGQLTDNSNQPQHF. The DNA of the CDR3 is TGTGCTAGTGGCCAATTGACAGATAATAGCAATCAGCCCCAGCATTTT.

The J gene is TRBJ2-3, the V gene TRBV5-1, with 8 bases fitting TRBD2. CDR3 length: 17 amino acids. V dropped 10 bases and J dropped 0; count of bases not matched to a gene: 16. CDR1 SGHRS and CDR2 YFSETQ come from the germline V gene. CDR3 coding DNA: TGCGCCGTGGGAGGTCAGCGGGAGCCCCTTAGCACAGATACGCAGTATTTT. Amino acids: CAVGGQREPLSTDTQYF.

This chain joins TRBV13 and TRBJ2-3; 10 bases line up with TRBD2. Germline V gene data show CDR1 as PRHDT and CDR2 as FYEKMQ (reference sequence). The V gene end was trimmed by 3 bases and the J gene end by 6 bases; junction bases not matched to a gene: 15. The CDR3 is 18 residues long. In nucleotides, the CDR3 is TGTGCCAGCAGCTTCTTACGTTCGAGCGGGAGGGCCTTGGATACGCAGTATTTT. Amino acid sequence: CASSFLRSSGRALDTQYF.

V and J are TRBV5-1 and TRBJ2-7; 7 nucleotides match TRBD1. The CDR3 runs to 14 residues. Trimming at V came to 4 bases and at J to 1 base, leaving 5 bases not matched to a gene. Germline-derived CDR1 and CDR2 are SGHRS and YFSETQ. In nucleotides, the CDR3 is TGCGCCAGCAGCCTGGACAGGCTTTCCTACGAGCAGTACTTC. This gives the protein CASSLDRLSYEQYF.

The gene calls are TRBV6-5 and TRBJ1-1; TRBD1 matches 9 bases. The germline gives CDR1 MNHEY, CDR2 SVGAGI. This CDR3 has 14 residues. V was pared by 0 bases and J by 7 bases, with 3 bases of the junction left unmatched. The CDR3, as DNA: TGTGCCAGCAGTTACTCGGGACAGGGAAATGAAGCTTTCTTT. It specifies CASSYSGQGNEAFF.

The chain has TRBV6-1 and TRBJ1-4, with a tentative D call TRBD1 (6 bases). Germline loops: CDR1 MNHNS, CDR2 SASEGT. V lost 4 bases and J 8 bases, leaving 20 bases between the germline ends. The CDR3 consists of 16 residues. CDR3 residues: CASSGGGGGPGEKLFF. The DNA of the CDR3 is TGTGCCAGCAGTGGTGGAGGGGGAGGGCCTGGCGAAAAACTGTTTTTT.